The 16 T cell receptor beta chains in this list originate from one sample, sequenced in a study of Ad26.COV2.S vaccination and SARS-CoV-2 variants. The method was immunoSEQ multiplex PCR; TCRdb's version includes in-frame clones alone and lacks a portion of them. Of some 350,000 clones listed, roughly 81% are singletons. Noted treatment: about 20 received Ad26.COV2.S at low or high dose, single or two shots; about five received placebo; per-sample allocation not given. Collection of the samples took place on day 63 after the first injection of vaccine or placebo. This material consisted of peripheral blood, taken in a trial of Ad26.COV2.S vaccine versus placebo. These receptors all come from a person aged 18-60 years who received the Ad26.COV2.S COVID-19 vaccine or a placebo.

V is TRBV21-1 and J is TRBJ2-1; TRBD1 was called by the table and not checked on the DNA. TRBV21-1 is tagged as a pseudogene. The CDR3 has 15 residues. In nucleotides, the CDR3 is TGTGCCAGCACTCAACAGGGGGACGCAACTAATGAGCAGTTCTTC. It is translated as CASTQQGDATNEQFF.

The CDR3 DNA reads as TGTGCCAGCAGCAAAGATCGGAGACAGCGGACCTACGAGCAGTACTTC. It translates to CASSKDRRQRTYEQYF. This chain connects TRBV21-1 to TRBJ2-7. TRBV21-1 is flagged as a pseudogene. The length of the CDR3 is 16 residues.

The rearrangement links TRBV5-1 to TRBJ1-6; D is ambiguous. The V end was cut by 3 bases, the J end by 14 bases, with 9 bases between. The CDR3 is 11 residues long. The V gene's germline CDR1 is SGHRS and CDR2 YFSETQ. CDR3 bases: TGCGCCAGCAGCTCCGAGGGAGCCCTCCACTTT. Translated: CASSSEGALHF.

The chain links TRBV4-1 to TRBJ2-7, with D tentatively TRBD1 (6 bases). The length of the CDR3 is 14 residues. Trimming left V 1 base short and J 5 bases short, with 12 bases between. Germline CDR1 reads MGHRA; CDR2 reads YSYEKL. The CDR3: CASSQGPEGDEQYF. DNA for the CDR3: TGCGCCAGCAGCCAAGGACCTGAGGGGGACGAGCAGTACTTC.

The CDR3 DNA is TGTGCCAGCAGCGAAACCCCTTGGCGGGAGGATGAGCAGTTCTTC. It translates to CASSETPWREDEQFF. This chain links TRBV9 with TRBJ2-1, with 8 bases that match TRBD2. CDR3 size: 15 residues. Trimming took 3 bases from V and 8 from J; bases not matched to a gene: 10. CDR1 SGDLS and CDR2 YYNGEE come from the germline V gene.

The chain joins TRBV24-1 to TRBJ2-3, with a tentative D call TRBD1 (7 bases). The V gene's germline CDR1 is KGHDR and CDR2 SFDVKD. The V end was cut by 1 base, the J end by 4 bases, with 14 bases between. This CDR3 has 16 residues. The chain's CDR3 is CATSDLGRGVSDTQYF. DNA for the CDR3: TGTGCCACCAGTGATTTAGGCAGGGGGGTGTCAGATACGCAGTATTTT.

The chain has TRBV5-8 and TRBJ1-1; D remains unclear. The CDR3 runs to 13 residues. Germline CDR1 is SGHTS and CDR2 is YDEGEE. V was shortened by 3 bases and J by 1 base, with 7 bases between the two germline ends. DNA for the CDR3: TGTGCCAGCAGCTGGTCTCGGAACACTGAAGCTTTCTTT. Translating it yields CASSWSRNTEAFF.

This clone was seen just once. V gene TRBV2 combines with J gene TRBJ2-1, with D hard to call. Germline assignment: CDR1 SNHLY and CDR2 FYNNEI. V lost 3 bases and J 0 bases, leaving 9 bases between the germline ends. The CDR3 is made up of 15 amino acids. CDR3 sequence reads: CASSDEIPSYNEQFF. In DNA, the CDR3 is TGTGCCAGCAGTGACGAAATACCCTCCTACAATGAGCAGTTCTTC.

V and J are TRBV25-1 and TRBJ2-2; D is undetermined. The CDR3 contains 14 residues. The germline gives CDR1 MGHDK, CDR2 SYGVNS. The germline V and J ends were trimmed by 3 bases and 2 bases, with 7 bases remaining between them. Here the CDR3 DNA reads TGTGCCAGCAGTGACCGAAAAAACACCGGGGAGCTGTTTTTT. Translated: CASSDRKNTGELFF.

V gene TRBV3-1 (or the pseudogene TRBV3-2) combines with J gene TRBJ2-2; 10 nucleotides agree with TRBD2. The germline gives CDR1 LGHDT, CDR2 YNNKEL (reference sequence). This CDR3 contains 17 residues. The V and J ends lost 2 bases and 5 bases, in that order; junction bases with no gene match: 8. CDR3 DNA: TGTGCCAGCAGCCAACCCAGGACTAGCGGAAATACCGGGGAGCTGTTTTTT. Its translation is CASSQPRTSGNTGELFF.

The chain combines TRBV21-1 with TRBJ1-2; TRBD1 reflects the table's D call only, with no check against the DNA. TRBV21-1 counts as a pseudogene. The CDR3 has 14 residues. CDR3: CASSKGRDEYGYTF. DNA of the CDR3: TGTGCCAGCAGCAAAGGCAGGGATGAGTATGGCTACACCTTC.

The rearrangement joins TRBV10-3 to TRBJ1-1; TRBD1 is a possible D gene (5 bases). Trimming removed 3 bases at V and 4 bases at J, with 12 bases between. Germline V CDR1 and CDR2: ENHRY, SYGVKD. This CDR3 is built from 14 residues. The CDR3 is CAISDIGASTEAFF. The CDR3 bases are TGTGCCATCAGTGATATTGGGGCGAGCACTGAAGCTTTCTTT.

Here the CDR3 reads CASSVAAGGPTGELFF. The CDR3 nucleotides are TGTGCCAGCAGTGTTGCAGCGGGGGGGCCCACCGGGGAGCTGTTTTTT. The rearrangement uses TRBV6-1 and TRBJ2-2; 10 nucleotides line up with TRBD2. CDR1 and CDR2 from the germline V gene are MNHNS and SASEGT. CDR3 length equals 16 residues. J was trimmed by 4 bases and V by 4 bases; bases with no gene match: 6.

V is TRBV3-1 (or the pseudogene TRBV3-2) and J is TRBJ1-2; D may be TRBD1 (6 bases). The CDR3 is 14 residues long. Looked up from germline, CDR1 is LGHDT and CDR2 is YNNKEL (reference sequence). V was shortened by 4 bases and J by 8 bases, with 17 bases between the two germline ends. CDR3: CASSPYVGGYGYTF. CDR3 coding DNA: TGTGCCAGCAGCCCCTACGTAGGGGGGTACGGCTACACCTTC.

The V and J genes are TRBV2 and TRBJ2-1; the D is unclear. The CDR3 runs to 13 residues. Germline V gene lookup returns CDR1 SNHLY and CDR2 FYNNEI. Trimming removed 6 bases from V and 3 bases from J, with 9 bases in between. The CDR3 loop reads CASSPEVYNEQFF. CDR3 in DNA: TGTGCCAGCAGCCCGGAAGTCTACAATGAGCAGTTCTTC.

The CDR3 DNA is TGTGCCAGCAGCTTAGCCGGGACAGGTCGCGACGAGCAGTACTTC. This encodes CASSLAGTGRDEQYF. The chain carries TRBV7-2 and TRBJ2-7, with 8 bases lining up with TRBD1. The V gene's germline CDR1 is SGHTA and CDR2 FQGNSA. The CDR3 runs 15 residues. V shed 0 bases and J 5 bases; nucleotides not matched to a gene: 6.